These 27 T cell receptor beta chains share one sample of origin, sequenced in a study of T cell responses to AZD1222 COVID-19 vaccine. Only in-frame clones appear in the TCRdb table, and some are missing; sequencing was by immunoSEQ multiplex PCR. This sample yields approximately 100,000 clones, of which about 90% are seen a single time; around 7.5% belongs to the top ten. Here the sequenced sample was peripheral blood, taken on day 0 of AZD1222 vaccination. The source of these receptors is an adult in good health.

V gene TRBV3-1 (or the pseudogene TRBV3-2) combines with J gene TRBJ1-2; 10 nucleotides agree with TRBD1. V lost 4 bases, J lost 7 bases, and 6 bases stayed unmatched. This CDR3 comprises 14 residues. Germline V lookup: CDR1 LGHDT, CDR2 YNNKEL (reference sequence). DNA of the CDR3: TGTGCCAGCAGCCGGCGGGACAGGGGTTTTGGCTACACCTTC. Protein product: CASSRRDRGFGYTF.

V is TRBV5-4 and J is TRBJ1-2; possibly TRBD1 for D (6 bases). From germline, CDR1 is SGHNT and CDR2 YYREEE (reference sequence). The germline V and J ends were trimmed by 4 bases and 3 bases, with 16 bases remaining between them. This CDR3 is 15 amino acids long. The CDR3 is CASSAFAGVDYGYTF. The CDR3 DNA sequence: TGTGCCAGCAGCGCCTTCGCAGGGGTCGACTATGGCTACACCTTC.

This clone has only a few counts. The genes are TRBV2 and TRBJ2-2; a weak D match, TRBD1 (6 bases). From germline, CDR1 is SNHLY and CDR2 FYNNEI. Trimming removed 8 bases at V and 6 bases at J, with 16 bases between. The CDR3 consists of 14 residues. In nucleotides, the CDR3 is TGTGCCAGCGACTTCAACAGGGTGGCCGGGGAGCTGTTTTTT. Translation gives CASDFNRVAGELFF. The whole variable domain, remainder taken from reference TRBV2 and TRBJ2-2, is EPEVTQTPSHQVTQMGQEVILRCVPISNHLYFYWYRQILGQKVEFLVSFYNNEISEKSEIFDDQFSVERPDGSNFTLKIRSTKLEDSAMYFCASDFNRVAGELFFGEGSRLTVL.

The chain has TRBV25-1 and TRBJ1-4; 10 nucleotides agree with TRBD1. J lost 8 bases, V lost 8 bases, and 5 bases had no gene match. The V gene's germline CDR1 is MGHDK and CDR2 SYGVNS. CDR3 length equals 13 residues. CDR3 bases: TGTGCCAGCTCCGGGACAGGGGAGGAAAAACTGTTTTTT. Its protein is CASSGTGEEKLFF.

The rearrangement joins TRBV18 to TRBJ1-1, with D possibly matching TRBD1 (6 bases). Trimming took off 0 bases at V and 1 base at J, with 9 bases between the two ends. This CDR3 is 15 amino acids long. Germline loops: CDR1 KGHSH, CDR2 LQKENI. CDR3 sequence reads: CASSPPGQANTEAFF. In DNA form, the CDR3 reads TGTGCCAGCTCACCACCGGGACAAGCGAACACTGAAGCTTTCTTT.

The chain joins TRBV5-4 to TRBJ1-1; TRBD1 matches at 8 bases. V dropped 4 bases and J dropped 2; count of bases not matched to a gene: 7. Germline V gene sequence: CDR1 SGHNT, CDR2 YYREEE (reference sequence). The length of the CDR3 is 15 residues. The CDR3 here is CASSRGQGGNTEAFF. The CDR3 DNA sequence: TGTGCCAGCAGCCGTGGACAGGGTGGTAACACTGAAGCTTTCTTT.

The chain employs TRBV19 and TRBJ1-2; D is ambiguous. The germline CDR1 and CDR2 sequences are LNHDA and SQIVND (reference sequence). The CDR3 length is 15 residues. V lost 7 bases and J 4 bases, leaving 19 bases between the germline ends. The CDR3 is CASKARYLEGYGYTF. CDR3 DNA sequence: TGTGCCAGTAAAGCCCGATACCTTGAAGGCTATGGCTACACCTTC.

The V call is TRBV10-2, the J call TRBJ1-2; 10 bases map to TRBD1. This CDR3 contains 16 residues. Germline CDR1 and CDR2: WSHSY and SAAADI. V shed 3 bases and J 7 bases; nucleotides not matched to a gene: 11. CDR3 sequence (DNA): TGCGCCAGCAGTGACATAATTGGGACAGGGGATGGTGGCTACACCTTC. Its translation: CASSDIIGTGDGGYTF.

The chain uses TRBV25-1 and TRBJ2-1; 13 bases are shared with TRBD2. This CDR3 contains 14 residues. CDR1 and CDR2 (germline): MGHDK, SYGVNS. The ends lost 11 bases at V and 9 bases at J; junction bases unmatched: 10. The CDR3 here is CAALGLAGEGEQFF. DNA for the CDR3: TGTGCCGCTCTTGGACTAGCGGGAGAGGGTGAGCAGTTCTTC.

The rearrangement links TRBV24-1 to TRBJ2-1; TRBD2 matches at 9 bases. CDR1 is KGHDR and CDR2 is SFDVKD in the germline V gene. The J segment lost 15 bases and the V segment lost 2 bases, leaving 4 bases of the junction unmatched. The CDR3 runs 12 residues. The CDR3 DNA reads TGTGCCACCAGTGATTACGGGACTAGCAGGTTCTTC. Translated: CATSDYGTSRFF.

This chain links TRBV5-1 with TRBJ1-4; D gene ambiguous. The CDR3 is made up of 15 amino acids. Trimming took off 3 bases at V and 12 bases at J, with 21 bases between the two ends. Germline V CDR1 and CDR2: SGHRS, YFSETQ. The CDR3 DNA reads TGCGCCAGCAGCTCCGGAACGGTGAGGCCCGGGGAACTGTTTTTT. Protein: CASSSGTVRPGELFF.

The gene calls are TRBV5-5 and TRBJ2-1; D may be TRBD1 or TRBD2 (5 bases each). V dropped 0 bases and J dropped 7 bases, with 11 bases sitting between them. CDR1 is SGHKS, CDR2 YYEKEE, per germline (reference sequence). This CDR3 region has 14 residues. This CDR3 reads CASSLGGSLNEQFF. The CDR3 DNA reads TGTGCCAGCAGCTTGGGGGGGAGCTTAAATGAGCAGTTCTTC.

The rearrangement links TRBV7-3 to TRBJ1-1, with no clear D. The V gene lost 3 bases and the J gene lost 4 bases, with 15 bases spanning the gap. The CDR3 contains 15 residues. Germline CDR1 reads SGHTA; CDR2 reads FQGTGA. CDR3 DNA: TGTGCCAGCAGCTTGGCCCGACTCAATCCCACTGAAGCTTTCTTT. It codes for CASSLARLNPTEAFF.

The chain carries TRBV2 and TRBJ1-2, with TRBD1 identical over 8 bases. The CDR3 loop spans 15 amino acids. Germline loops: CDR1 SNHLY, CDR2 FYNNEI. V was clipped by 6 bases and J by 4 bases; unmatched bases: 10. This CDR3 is CASRRGTGIIYGYTF. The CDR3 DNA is TGTGCCAGCAGAAGGGGGACAGGAATTATCTATGGCTACACCTTC.

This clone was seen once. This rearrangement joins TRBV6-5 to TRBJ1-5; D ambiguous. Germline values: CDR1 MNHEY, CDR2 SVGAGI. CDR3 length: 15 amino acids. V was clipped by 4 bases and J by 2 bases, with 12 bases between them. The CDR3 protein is CASSFSVIGNQPQHF. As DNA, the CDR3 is TGTGCCAGCAGTTTCTCTGTGATTGGCAATCAGCCCCAGCATTTT.

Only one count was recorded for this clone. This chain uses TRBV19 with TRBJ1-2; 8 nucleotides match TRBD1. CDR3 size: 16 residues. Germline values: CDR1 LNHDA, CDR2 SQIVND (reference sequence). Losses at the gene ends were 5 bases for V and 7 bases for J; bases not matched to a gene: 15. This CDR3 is CASSSGQGDFLGGYTF. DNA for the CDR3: TGTGCCAGTAGTTCTGGACAGGGTGACTTTCTTGGTGGCTACACCTTC.

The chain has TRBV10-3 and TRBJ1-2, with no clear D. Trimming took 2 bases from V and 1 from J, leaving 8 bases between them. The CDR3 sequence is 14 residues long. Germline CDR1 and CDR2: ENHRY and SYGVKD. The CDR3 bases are TGTGCCATCAGTGAGGAGGGTAATAACTATGGCTACACCTTC. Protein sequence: CAISEEGNNYGYTF.

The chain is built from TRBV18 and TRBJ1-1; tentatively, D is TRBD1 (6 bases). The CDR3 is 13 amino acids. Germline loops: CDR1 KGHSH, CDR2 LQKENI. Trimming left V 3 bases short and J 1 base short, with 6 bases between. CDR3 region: CASSPTGNTEAFF. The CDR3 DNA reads TGTGCCAGCTCACCGACAGGGAACACTGAAGCTTTCTTT.

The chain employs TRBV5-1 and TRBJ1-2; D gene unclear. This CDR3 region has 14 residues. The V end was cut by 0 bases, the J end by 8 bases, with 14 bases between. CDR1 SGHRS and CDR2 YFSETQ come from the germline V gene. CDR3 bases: TGCGCCAGCAGCTTGGAGCCGCGGGAAGGCGGCTACACCTTC. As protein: CASSLEPREGGYTF.

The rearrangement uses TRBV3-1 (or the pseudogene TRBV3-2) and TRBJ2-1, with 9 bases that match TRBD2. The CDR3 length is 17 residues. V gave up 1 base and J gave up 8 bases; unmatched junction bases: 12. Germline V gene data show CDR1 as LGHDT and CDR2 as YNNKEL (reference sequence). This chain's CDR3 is CASSQAYPAGGSDEQFF. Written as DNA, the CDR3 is TGTGCCAGCAGCCAAGCGTATCCAGCGGGGGGTTCGGATGAGCAGTTCTTC.

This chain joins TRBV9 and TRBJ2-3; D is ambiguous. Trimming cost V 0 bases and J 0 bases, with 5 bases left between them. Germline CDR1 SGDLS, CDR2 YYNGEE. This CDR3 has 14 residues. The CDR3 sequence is CASSVARSTDTQYF. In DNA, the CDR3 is TGTGCCAGCAGCGTAGCTAGGAGCACAGATACGCAGTATTTT.

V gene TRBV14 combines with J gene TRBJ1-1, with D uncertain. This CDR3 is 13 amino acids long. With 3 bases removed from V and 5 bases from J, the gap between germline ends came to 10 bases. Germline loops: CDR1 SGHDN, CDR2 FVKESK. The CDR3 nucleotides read TGTGCCAGCAGCCAGGATCAAACGACTGAAGCTTTCTTT. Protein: CASSQDQTTEAFF.

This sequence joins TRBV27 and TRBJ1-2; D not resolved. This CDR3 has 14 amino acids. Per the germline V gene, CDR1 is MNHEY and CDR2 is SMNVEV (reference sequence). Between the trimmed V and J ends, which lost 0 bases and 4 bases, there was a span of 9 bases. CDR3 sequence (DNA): TGTGCCAGCAGTTTATCGTGGGGATTCTATGGCTACACCTTC. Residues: CASSLSWGFYGYTF.

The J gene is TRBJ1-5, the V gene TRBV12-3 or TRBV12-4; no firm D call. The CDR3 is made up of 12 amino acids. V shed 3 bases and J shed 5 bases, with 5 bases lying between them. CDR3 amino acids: CASSLSDQPQHF. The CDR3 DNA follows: TGTGCCAGCAGTTTGTCTGATCAGCCCCAGCATTTT.

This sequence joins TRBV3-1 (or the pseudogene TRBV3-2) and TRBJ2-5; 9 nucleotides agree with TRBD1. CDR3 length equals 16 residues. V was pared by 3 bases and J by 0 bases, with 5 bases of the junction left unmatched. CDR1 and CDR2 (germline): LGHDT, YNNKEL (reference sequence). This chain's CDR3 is CASSQHTGGDQETQYF. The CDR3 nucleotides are TGTGCCAGCAGCCAGCACACAGGGGGCGACCAAGAGACCCAGTACTTC.

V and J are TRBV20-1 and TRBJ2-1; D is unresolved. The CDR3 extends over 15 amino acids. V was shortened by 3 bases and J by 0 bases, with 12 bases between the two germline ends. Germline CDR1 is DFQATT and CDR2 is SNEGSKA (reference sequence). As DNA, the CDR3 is TGCAGTGCTAGTGTCGGCTTGAGCTCCTACAATGAGCAGTTCTTC. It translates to CSASVGLSSYNEQFF.

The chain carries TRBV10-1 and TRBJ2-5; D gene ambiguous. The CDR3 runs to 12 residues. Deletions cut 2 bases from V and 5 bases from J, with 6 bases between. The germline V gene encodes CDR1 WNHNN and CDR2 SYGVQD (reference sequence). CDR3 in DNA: TGCGCCAGCAGTGAGGAAGGGGAGACCCAGTACTTC. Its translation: CASSEEGETQYF.